This entry lists 10 T cell receptor beta chains sequenced from one sample in a study of preoperative IRX-2 immunotherapy in early breast cancer. Treatment here: preoperative locoregional IRX-2 cytokine immunotherapy. Method: immunoSEQ multiplex PCR; TCRdb's copy keeps in-frame clones and lacks some. The sample yields about 33,000 clones, 89% seen once. This specimen consisted of tumor tissue, obtained after IRX-2 immunotherapy. The receptors were sampled from a human donor with breast cancer.

This chain joins TRBV18 and TRBJ1-1; D unclear. The CDR3 is 13 residues long. In germline, CDR1 is KGHSH, CDR2 LQKENI. Trimming stripped 2 bases from V and 7 bases from J, with 11 bases between. The CDR3 DNA reads as TGTGCCAGCTCACCAAAGGACTCCGGTGAAGCTTTCTTT. Protein sequence: CASSPKDSGEAFF.

CDR3 sequence (DNA): TGTGCCAGCAGCCCCCCGGTGGGAGGGAACACTGAAGCTTTCTTT. It specifies CASSPPVGGNTEAFF. This sequence joins TRBV11-3 and TRBJ1-1; D is ambiguous. CDR3 length equals 15 residues. V shed 5 bases and J shed 1 base, with 14 bases lying between them. Germline CDR1 SGHNT, CDR2 YENEEA.

This clone appeared once. The chain employs TRBV5-1 and TRBJ1-3; perhaps TRBD1 as D (5 bases). Germline CDR1 is SGHRS and CDR2 is YFSETQ. The V end was cut by 4 bases, the J end by 4 bases, with 12 bases between. The length of the CDR3 is 14 residues. The CDR3 protein is CASSVRAGGNTIYF. The CDR3 coding sequence is TGCGCCAGCAGCGTCAGGGCAGGAGGAAACACCATATATTTT.

The V call is TRBV19, the J call TRBJ1-2; D remains unclear. The V and J ends lost 3 bases and 7 bases respectively, with 15 bases between them. The CDR3 is 14 residues long. CDR1 LNHDA and CDR2 SQIVND come from the germline V gene (reference sequence). This CDR3 is CASSIRATGGGYTF. As DNA, the CDR3 is TGTGCCAGTAGTATTCGCGCCACGGGTGGTGGCTACACCTTC.

The chain is built from TRBV28 and TRBJ2-7, with D possibly TRBD2 on 7 matching bases. Trimming pared 5 bases from V and 5 bases from J, leaving 37 bases between. CDR3 length: 21 residues. Germline V gene sequence: CDR1 MDHEN, CDR2 SYDVKM. CDR3 sequence reads: CASSPQYRFGTSRASGHEQYF. Written as DNA, the CDR3 is TGTGCCAGCAGTCCGCAATACCGTTTCGGGACATCTCGGGCTAGCGGACACGAGCAGTACTTC.

This sequence joins TRBV12-5 and TRBJ1-2, with 8 bases fitting TRBD1. The CDR3 extends over 15 amino acids. V lost 2 bases and J lost 4; bases outside the gene matches: 6. Per germline, CDR1 LGHNT and CDR2 FRNRAP. CDR3 DNA sequence: TGTGCTAGTGGTTTGCCGCCGACAGGGGCCTATGGCTACACCTTC. Translating it yields CASGLPPTGAYGYTF.

This clone occurred once. V gene TRBV6-7 combines with J gene TRBJ1-2; D is undetermined. TRBV6-7 is treated as an ORF (open reading frame) with a function not yet certain. CDR3 length: 11 amino acids. V was shortened by 5 bases and J by 8 bases, with 9 bases between the two germline ends. The CDR3 DNA reads as TGTGCCAGCAGTGCGGGGATAGGCTACACCTTC. Translation gives CASSAGIGYTF.

The genes are TRBV30 and TRBJ1-2; D not resolved. Trimming took 2 bases from V and 5 from J, leaving 6 bases between them. Germline V gene sequence: CDR1 GTSNPN, CDR2 SVGIG (reference sequence). The CDR3 sequence is 11 residues long. Here the CDR3 DNA reads TGTGCCTGGAGTTTCGGGTATGGCTACACCTTC. It yields the protein CAWSFGYGYTF.

The sample holds a few counts of this clone. The gene calls are TRBV12-5 and TRBJ1-5; D not certain. This CDR3 region has 13 residues. Between the trimmed V and J ends, which lost 3 bases and 1 base, there was a span of 4 bases. CDR1 LGHNT and CDR2 FRNRAP come from the germline V gene. CDR3 loop: CASGLGSNQPQHF. CDR3 sequence (DNA): TGTGCTAGTGGTTTAGGAAGCAATCAGCCCCAGCATTTT. Supplemented by reference TRBV12-5 and TRBJ1-5, the full variable domain reads DARVTQTPRHKVTEMGQEVTMRCQPILGHNTVFWYRQTMMQGLELLAYFRNRAPLDDSGMPKDRFSAEMPDATLATLKIQPSEPRDSAVYFCASGLGSNQPQHFGDGTRLSIL.

This chain uses TRBV18 with TRBJ2-6; D is undetermined. This CDR3 region has 17 residues. Trimming pared 3 bases from V and 0 bases from J, leaving 12 bases between. Germline V gene sequence: CDR1 KGHSH, CDR2 LQKENI. Here the CDR3 reads CASSPNGADSGANVLTF. In DNA, the CDR3 is TGTGCCAGCTCACCCAATGGAGCCGACTCTGGGGCCAACGTCCTGACTTTC. Full variable domain (remainder filled in from reference TRBV18 and TRBJ2-6): NAGVMQNPRHLVRRRGQEARLRCSPMKGHSHVYWYRQLPEEGLKFMVYLQKENIIDESGMPKERFSAEFPKEGPSILRIQQVVRGDSAAYFCASSPNGADSGANVLTFGAGSRLTVL.